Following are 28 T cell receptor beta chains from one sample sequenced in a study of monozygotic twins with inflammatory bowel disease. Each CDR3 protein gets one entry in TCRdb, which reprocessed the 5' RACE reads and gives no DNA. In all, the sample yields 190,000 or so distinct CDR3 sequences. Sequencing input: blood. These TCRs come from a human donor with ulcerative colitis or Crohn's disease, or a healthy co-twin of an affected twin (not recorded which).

The CDR3 here is CGISESGADTDTQYF. V and J are TRBV10-3 and TRBJ2-3; with no DNA, the TCRdb D assignment of TRBD1 cannot be verified. Germline lookup yields CDR1 ENHRY and CDR2 SYGVKD. The CDR3 runs 15 residues.

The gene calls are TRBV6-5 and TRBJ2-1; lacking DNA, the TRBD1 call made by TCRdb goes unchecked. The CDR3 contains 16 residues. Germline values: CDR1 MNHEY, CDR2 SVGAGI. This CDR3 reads CASSYSITGHYNEQFF.

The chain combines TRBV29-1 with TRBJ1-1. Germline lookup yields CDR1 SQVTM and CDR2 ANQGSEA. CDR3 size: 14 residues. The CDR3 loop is CSVEGSQKNTEAFF.

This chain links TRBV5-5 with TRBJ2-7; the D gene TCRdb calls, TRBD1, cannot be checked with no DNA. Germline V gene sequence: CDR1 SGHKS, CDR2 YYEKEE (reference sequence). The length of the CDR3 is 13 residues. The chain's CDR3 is CASSLQGRDEQYF.

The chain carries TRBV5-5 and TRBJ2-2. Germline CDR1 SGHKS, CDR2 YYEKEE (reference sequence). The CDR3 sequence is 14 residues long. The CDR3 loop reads CASSLFRDTGELFF.

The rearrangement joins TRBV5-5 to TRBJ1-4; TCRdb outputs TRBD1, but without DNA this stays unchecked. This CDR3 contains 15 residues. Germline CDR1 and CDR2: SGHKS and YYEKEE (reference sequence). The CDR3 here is CASSPDSGTNEKLFF. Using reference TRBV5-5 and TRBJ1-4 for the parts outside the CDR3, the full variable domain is DAGVTQSPTHLIKTRGQQVTLRCSPISGHKSVSWYQQVLGQGPQFIFQYYEKEERGRGNFPDRFSARQFPNYSSELNVNALLLGDSALYLCASSPDSGTNEKLFFGSGTQLSVL.

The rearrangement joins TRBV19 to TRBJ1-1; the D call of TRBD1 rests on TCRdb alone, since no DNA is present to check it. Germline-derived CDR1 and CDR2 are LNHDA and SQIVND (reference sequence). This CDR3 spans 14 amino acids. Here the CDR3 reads CASSTRQQNTEAFF.

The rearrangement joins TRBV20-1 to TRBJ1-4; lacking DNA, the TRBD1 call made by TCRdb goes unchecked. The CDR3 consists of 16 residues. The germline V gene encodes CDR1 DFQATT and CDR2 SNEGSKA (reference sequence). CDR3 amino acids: CSARDARRGPTEKLFF.

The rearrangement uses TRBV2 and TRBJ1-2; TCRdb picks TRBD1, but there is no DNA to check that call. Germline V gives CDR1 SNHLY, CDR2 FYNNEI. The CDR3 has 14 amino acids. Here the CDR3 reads CASSVTGMNYGYTF.

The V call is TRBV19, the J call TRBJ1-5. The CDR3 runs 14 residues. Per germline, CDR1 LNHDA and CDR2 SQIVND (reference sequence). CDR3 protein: CASRPRGKGQPQHF.

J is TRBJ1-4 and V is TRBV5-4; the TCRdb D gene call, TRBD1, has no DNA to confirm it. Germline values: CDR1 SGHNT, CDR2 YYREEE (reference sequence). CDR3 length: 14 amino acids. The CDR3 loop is CASSRKGRDEKLFF.

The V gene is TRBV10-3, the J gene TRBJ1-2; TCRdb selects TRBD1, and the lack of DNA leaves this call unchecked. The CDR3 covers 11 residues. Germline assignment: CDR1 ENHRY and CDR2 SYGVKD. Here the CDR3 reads CAISVQDGYTF.

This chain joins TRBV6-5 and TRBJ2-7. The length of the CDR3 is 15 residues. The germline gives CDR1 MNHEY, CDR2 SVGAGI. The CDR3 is CASRFTSGGFDEQYF.

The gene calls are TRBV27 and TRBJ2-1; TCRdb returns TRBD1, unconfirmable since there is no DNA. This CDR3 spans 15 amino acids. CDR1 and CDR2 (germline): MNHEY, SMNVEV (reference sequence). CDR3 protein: CASTLNLGVSNEQFF.

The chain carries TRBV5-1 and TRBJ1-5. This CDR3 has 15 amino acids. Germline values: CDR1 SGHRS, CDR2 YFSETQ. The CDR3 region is CASMKGQAVDQPQHF.

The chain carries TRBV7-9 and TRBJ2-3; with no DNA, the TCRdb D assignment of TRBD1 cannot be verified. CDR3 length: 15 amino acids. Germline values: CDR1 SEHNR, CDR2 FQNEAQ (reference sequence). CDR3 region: CASTPTAGYTDTQYF.

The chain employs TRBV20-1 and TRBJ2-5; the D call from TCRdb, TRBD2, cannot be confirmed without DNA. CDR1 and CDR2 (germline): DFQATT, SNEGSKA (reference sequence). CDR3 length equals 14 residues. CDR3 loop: CSALSPGLRETQYF.

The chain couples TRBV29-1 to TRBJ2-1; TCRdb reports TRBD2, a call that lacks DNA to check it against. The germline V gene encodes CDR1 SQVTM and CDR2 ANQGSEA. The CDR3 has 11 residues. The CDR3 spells CSVEVTALEFF.

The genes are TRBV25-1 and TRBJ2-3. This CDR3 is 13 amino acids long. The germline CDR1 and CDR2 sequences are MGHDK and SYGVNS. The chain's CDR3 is CASSEYGSDTQYF.

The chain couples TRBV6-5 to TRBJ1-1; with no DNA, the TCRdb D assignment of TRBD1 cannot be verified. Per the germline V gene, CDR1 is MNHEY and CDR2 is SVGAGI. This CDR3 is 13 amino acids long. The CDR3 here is CASNRQMNTEAFF.

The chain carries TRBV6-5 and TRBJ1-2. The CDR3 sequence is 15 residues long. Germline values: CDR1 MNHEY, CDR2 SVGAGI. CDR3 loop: CASSYSGAHNYGYTF.

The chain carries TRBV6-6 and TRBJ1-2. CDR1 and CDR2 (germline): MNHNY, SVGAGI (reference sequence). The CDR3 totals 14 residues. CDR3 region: CASSYSTGGVGYTF.

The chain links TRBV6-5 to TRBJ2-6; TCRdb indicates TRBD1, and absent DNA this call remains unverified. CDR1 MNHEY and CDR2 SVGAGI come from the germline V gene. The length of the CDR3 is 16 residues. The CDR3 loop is CASSYGTASGANVLTF.

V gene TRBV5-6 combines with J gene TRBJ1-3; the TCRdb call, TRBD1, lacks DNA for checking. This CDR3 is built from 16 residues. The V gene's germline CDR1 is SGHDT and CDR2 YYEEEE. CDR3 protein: CASSPGDIGLGNTIYF.

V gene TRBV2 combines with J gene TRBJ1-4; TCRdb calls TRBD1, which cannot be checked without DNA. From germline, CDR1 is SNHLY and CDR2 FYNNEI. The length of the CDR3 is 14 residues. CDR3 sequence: CASSQEGVGEKLFF. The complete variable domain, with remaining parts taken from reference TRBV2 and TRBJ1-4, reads EPEVTQTPSHQVTQMGQEVILRCVPISNHLYFYWYRQILGQKVEFLVSFYNNEISEKSEIFDDQFSVERPDGSNFTLKIRSTKLEDSAMYFCASSQEGVGEKLFFGSGTQLSVL.

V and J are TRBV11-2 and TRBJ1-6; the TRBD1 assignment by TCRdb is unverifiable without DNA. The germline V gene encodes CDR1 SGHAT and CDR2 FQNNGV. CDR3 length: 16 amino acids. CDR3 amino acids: CASSHGQSSYNSPLHF.

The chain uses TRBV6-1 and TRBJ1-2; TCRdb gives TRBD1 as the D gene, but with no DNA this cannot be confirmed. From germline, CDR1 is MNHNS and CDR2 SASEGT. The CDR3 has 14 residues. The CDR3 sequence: CASRTGTGAGGYTF.

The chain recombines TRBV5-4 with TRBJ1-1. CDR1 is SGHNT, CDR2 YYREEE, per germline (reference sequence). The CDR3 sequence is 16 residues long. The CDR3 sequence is CASSLDGGALNTEAFF. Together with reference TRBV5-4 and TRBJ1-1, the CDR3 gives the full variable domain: ETGVTQSPTHLIKTRGQQVTLRCSSQSGHNTVSWYQQALGQGPQFIFQYYREEENGRGNFPPRFSGLQFPNYSSELNVNALELDDSALYLCASSLDGGALNTEAFFGQGTRLTVV.